The clone carrying this TCR beta chain occurred many times. What it binds is not known. This sample is part of a study of human T cells and chemical hapten exposure. Across the whole study: Patch tests of 0.01% DPC on the upper back were read at 6 days.

This CDR3 is built from 14 residues. Germline values: CDR1 SQVTM, CDR2 ANQGSEA. Trimming at V came to 1 base and at J to 4 bases, leaving 5 bases not matched to a gene. Time point reported: pre-sensitization, week 0. Treatment reported: therapeutic diphenylcyclopropenone sensitization with weekly scalp DPC. Drawing of blood took place ahead of applying each patch test. What the library attached to individual cDNA molecules were unique molecular identifiers. TCRdb re-analysed the RACE reads in MiXCR, keeping a single row per CDR3 protein. The sample has roughly 380,000 distinct CDR3 sequences; approximately 5.1% are singletons. Whole-study results and caveats: Because all patients had alopecia, their immune responses might differ from healthy ones.

The specimen comprised whole blood, sampled in connection with sensitization to the hapten diphenylcyclopropenone (DPC). The clonotype originates from a woman aged 45-60 years with alopecia areata. Some clones in this sample may be carry-over from other donors' samples. This chain connects TRBV29-1 to TRBJ1-1; 8 bases align to TRBD1. The CDR3, as DNA: TGCAGCGTTGAAGGGGGCCAGGGGGCCACTGAAGCTTTCTTT. This sequence encodes CSVEGGQGATEAFF.